This entry lists 23 T cell receptor beta chains sequenced from one sample in a study of PD-1 blockade in classical Hodgkin lymphoma. As for time point: newly diagnosed, previously untreated cHL patient sample. Assay used: immunoSEQ multiplex PCR; TCRdb lists only in-frame clones, some missing. The table includes 45,000 or so clones, approximately 90% detected once. The specimen sequenced was peripheral blood mononuclear cells (PBMCs). These receptors were collected from a human donor with classical Hodgkin lymphoma.

CDR3 bases: TGTGCCAGCAGCCTGCGGGACAGGGCCCACACCTTC. It codes for CASSLRDRAHTF. The V call is TRBV7-8, the J call TRBJ1-2; 9 bases map to TRBD1. V gave up 5 bases and J gave up 12 bases; unmatched junction bases: 7. There are 12 residues in the CDR3. The germline CDR1 and CDR2 sequences are SGHVS and FQNEAQ.

The chain joins TRBV6-6 to TRBJ2-1; D gene unclear. The CDR3 spans 14 residues. Trimming left V 3 bases short and J 6 bases short, with 12 bases between. The germline V gene encodes CDR1 MNHNY and CDR2 SVGAGI (reference sequence). The CDR3 sequence is CASSYLKGGNEQFF. The CDR3 DNA is TGTGCCAGCAGTTATTTAAAGGGCGGCAATGAGCAGTTCTTC.

The gene calls are TRBV13 and TRBJ2-3, with 15 bases aligning to TRBD2. This CDR3 spans 17 amino acids. The V gene end was trimmed by 3 bases and the J gene end by 8 bases; junction bases not matched to a gene: 9. The germline V gene has CDR1 PRHDT and CDR2 FYEKMQ (reference sequence). The CDR3 protein is CASSFSPGLAGGSTQYF. Written as DNA, the CDR3 is TGTGCCAGCAGCTTCTCCCCGGGACTAGCGGGAGGCAGTACGCAGTATTTT.

The J gene is TRBJ2-2, the V gene TRBV6-1, with D tentatively TRBD1 (6 bases). Germline values: CDR1 MNHNS, CDR2 SASEGT. V was trimmed by 7 bases and J by 1 base, leaving 13 bases between them. CDR3 length: 15 amino acids. The chain's CDR3 is CASNRDTVNTGELFF. The CDR3 DNA is TGTGCCAGCAATCGGGACACCGTGAACACCGGGGAGCTGTTTTTT.

The rearrangement uses TRBV5-1 and TRBJ1-2; possible D gene TRBD1, 6 bases. The CDR3 is 12 residues long. Germline CDR1 reads SGHRS; CDR2 reads YFSETQ. Trimming left V 8 bases short and J 2 bases short, with 10 bases between. The CDR3: CASRQANYGYTF. CDR3 nucleotides: TGCGCCAGTCGACAGGCGAACTATGGCTACACCTTC.

The rearrangement joins TRBV28 to TRBJ2-4; 9 positions agree with TRBD1. The V gene's germline CDR1 is MDHEN and CDR2 SYDVKM. The CDR3 loop spans 14 amino acids. The V and J ends lost 5 bases and 8 bases, in that order; junction bases with no gene match: 7. The CDR3 DNA sequence: TGTGCCAGCAGTAGGGGGACAGGGCCTTACATTCAGTACTTC. Residues: CASSRGTGPYIQYF.

The rearrangement joins TRBV2 to TRBJ1-1; D not certain. Germline CDR1 and CDR2: SNHLY and FYNNEI. The V gene lost 3 bases and the J gene lost 8 bases, with 13 bases spanning the gap. This CDR3 has 13 amino acids. This chain's CDR3 is CASSELGLAEAFF. DNA for the CDR3: TGTGCCAGCAGTGAGTTGGGGTTAGCCGAAGCTTTCTTT. The full variable domain, with the rest looked up from reference TRBV2 and TRBJ1-1, is EPEVTQTPSHQVTQMGQEVILRCVPISNHLYFYWYRQILGQKVEFLVSFYNNEISEKSEIFDDQFSVERPDGSNFTLKIRSTKLEDSAMYFCASSELGLAEAFFGQGTRLTVV.

The chain uses TRBV28 and TRBJ1-5; maybe TRBD1 (6 bases). The V and J ends lost 8 bases and 3 bases respectively, with 20 bases between them. The V gene's germline CDR1 is MDHEN and CDR2 SYDVKM. This CDR3 has 16 residues. CDR3 loop: CASAMGGRGPNQPQHF. Here the CDR3 DNA reads TGTGCCAGCGCAATGGGGGGCCGCGGCCCCAATCAGCCCCAGCATTTT.

The chain uses TRBV5-4 and TRBJ2-7, with 7 bases aligning to TRBD1. This CDR3 comprises 13 residues. Germline CDR1 is SGHNT and CDR2 is YYREEE (reference sequence). V trimming: 4 bases; J trimming: 3 bases; junction bases outside the gene matches: 4. CDR3 protein: CASSRSGGYEQYV. The CDR3 bases are TGTGCCAGCAGCCGGTCAGGGGGCTACGAGCAGTACGTC.

This clone is deemed medium-sized (0.01 to 0.1%). The chain is built from TRBV4-1 and TRBJ2-7; 7 positions agree with TRBD1. This CDR3 comprises 15 residues. Trimming at V came to 4 bases and at J to 3 bases, leaving 9 bases not matched to a gene. The germline CDR1 and CDR2 sequences are MGHRA and YSYEKL. CDR3 DNA sequence: TGCGCCAGCAGCCCAGAAGGGGGCGTAAACTACGAGCAGTACTTC. It is translated as CASSPEGGVNYEQYF.

The V and J genes are TRBV7-3 and TRBJ2-1; 12 nucleotides align to TRBD2. There are 15 residues in the CDR3. Germline V gene data show CDR1 as SGHTA and CDR2 as FQGTGA. V shed 4 bases, J shed 4 bases, and the junction held 2 bases outside the gene matches. CDR3: CASSSGTSGYNEQFF. The DNA for the CDR3 is TGTGCCAGCAGCTCGGGGACTAGCGGGTACAATGAGCAGTTCTTC.

This CDR3 reads CASRYRDLQGEQFF. The CDR3 DNA reads as TGCGCCAGCAGGTATCGGGACCTACAAGGTGAGCAGTTCTTC. V and J are TRBV5-1 and TRBJ2-1; the D gene could be TRBD1 or TRBD2 (5 bases each). Germline CDR1 reads SGHRS; CDR2 reads YFSETQ. The CDR3 is 14 amino acids. Trimming took 5 bases from V and 9 from J, leaving 18 bases between them.

V is TRBV10-3 and J is TRBJ2-7, with 7 bases identical to TRBD1. Germline values: CDR1 ENHRY, CDR2 SYGVKD. V lost 4 bases, J lost 5 bases, and 8 bases stayed unmatched. This CDR3 region has 14 residues. The CDR3 region is CAISGETGAHEQYF. In DNA, the CDR3 is TGTGCCATCAGTGGGGAAACAGGGGCCCACGAGCAGTACTTC.

V is TRBV29-1 and J is TRBJ2-3, with D unresolved. CDR1 and CDR2 (germline): SQVTM, ANQGSEA. CDR3 length: 14 amino acids. Trimming shortened V by 7 bases and J by 2 bases, and 16 bases separated the two germline ends. The CDR3 is CSACPGPFTDTQYF. CDR3 DNA: TGCAGCGCTTGCCCGGGCCCGTTCACAGATACGCAGTATTTT.

The rearrangement uses TRBV21-1 and TRBJ2-1. TRBV21-1 is given as a pseudogene. The CDR3 is 14 residues long. This CDR3 reads CASSIGPSSDEQFF. CDR3 coding DNA: TGTGCCAGCAGCATTGGACCGAGCTCCGATGAGCAGTTCTTC.

This clone was seen a few times. The chain employs TRBV15 and TRBJ1-1; D gene ambiguous. This CDR3 comprises 12 residues. Germline values: CDR1 LNHNV, CDR2 YYDKDF (reference sequence). V lost 4 bases to trimming and J lost 1 base, with 4 bases between them. The CDR3 coding sequence is TGTGCCACCAGCACGAGGAACACTGAAGCTTTCTTT. Translating it yields CATSTRNTEAFF.

This clone occurred once. This chain links TRBV5-6 with TRBJ2-7; 13 bases match TRBD2. V shed 4 bases and J 5 bases; nucleotides not matched to a gene: 9. CDR1 is SGHDT, CDR2 YYEEEE, per germline. The CDR3 is made up of 16 amino acids. The CDR3 protein is CASSDRTSGSFDEQYV. As DNA, the CDR3 is TGTGCCAGCAGCGACCGGACTAGCGGGAGTTTCGACGAGCAGTACGTC.

This clone has just a few counts. The chain carries TRBV29-1 and TRBJ2-1; TRBD2 is a possible D gene (5 bases). The CDR3 length is 11 residues. The germline V gene encodes CDR1 SQVTM and CDR2 ANQGSEA. V dropped 7 bases and J dropped 13 bases, with 17 bases sitting between them. The DNA for the CDR3 is TGCAGCGCCCCTGCAGGACTCGGCCAGTTCTTC. This gives the protein CSAPAGLGQFF.

This clone was observed once. V is TRBV7-8 and J is TRBJ2-3; 7 positions agree with TRBD2. Per the germline V gene, CDR1 is SGHVS and CDR2 is FQNEAQ. The CDR3 is 13 amino acids. Germline trimming cut 0 bases from V and 6 bases from J; bases unmatched to any gene: 0. The CDR3 DNA reads TGTGCCAGCAGCTTAGCGGGAGGGGATACGCAGTATTTT. It specifies CASSLAGGDTQYF.

The chain has TRBV7-3 and TRBJ2-3; TRBD2 matches at 13 bases. CDR1 and CDR2 from the germline V gene are SGHTA and FQGTGA. V shed 2 bases, J shed 10 bases, and the junction held 3 bases outside the gene matches. The CDR3 sequence is 14 residues long. CDR3 loop: CASSLRTSGSSQYF. The CDR3 DNA reads TGTGCCAGCAGCTTACGGACTAGCGGGAGTTCGCAGTATTTT.

The gene calls are TRBV7-2 and TRBJ2-7, with D uncertain. The CDR3 extends over 14 amino acids. Germline loops: CDR1 SGHTA, CDR2 FQGNSA. With 4 bases removed from V and 1 base from J, the gap between germline ends came to 11 bases. CDR3 sequence reads: CASSSASGSYEQYF. The CDR3 nucleotides are TGTGCCAGCAGCTCTGCCTCCGGTTCCTACGAGCAGTACTTC. Complete variable domain (other parts from reference TRBV7-2 and TRBJ2-7): GAGVSQSPSNKVTEKGKDVELRCDPISGHTALYWYRQSLGQGLEFLIYFQGNSAPDKSGLPSDRFSAERTGGSVSTLTIQRTQQEDSAVYLCASSSASGSYEQYFGPGTRLTVT.

The chain carries TRBV11-2 and TRBJ2-3; a weak D match, TRBD2 (6 bases). V lost 5 bases to trimming and J lost 4 bases, with 19 bases between them. Germline V gives CDR1 SGHAT, CDR2 FQNNGV. The CDR3 runs to 16 residues. CDR3 nucleotides: TGTGCCAGCAGCGGAGGGTCGGGGATCGTGGCAGATACGCAGTATTTT. It encodes CASSGGSGIVADTQYF.

This clone was found once. The sample has other DNA sequences that encode this CDR3 too. The chain combines TRBV12-5 with TRBJ2-1; 7 bases line up with TRBD2. Germline CDR1 reads LGHNT; CDR2 reads FRNRAP. The CDR3 runs to 18 residues. V was clipped by 3 bases and J by 2 bases; unmatched bases: 13. The CDR3 DNA is TGTGCTAGTGGTTTTAGACTAGCAGGAGCTCCACCCTACAATGAGCAGTTCTTC. It codes for CASGFRLAGAPPYNEQFF.